The 25 T cell receptor beta chains below come from one sample, sequenced in a study of vaccination effects on CD4 cells after COVID-19. Antigens of these TCRs are unknown. Subsequent to roughly 9 days of culture, CD4+ T cells were isolated. TCRdb's copy holds only in-frame clones and misses some; the assay was immunoSEQ multiplex PCR. The table lists about 30,000 clones, approximately 60% of them singletons, with 9.9% in the top ten. The starting material was CD4+ T cells from PBMCs cultured without peptide, obtained before COVID-19 vaccination. Receptors originate from a human donor who received a COVID-19 vaccine.

This clone was recorded only once. V usage is TRBV9 and J usage is TRBJ2-5; maybe TRBD1 (5 bases). The germline V gene has CDR1 SGDLS and CDR2 YYNGEE. The germline V and J ends were trimmed by 0 bases and 5 bases, with 14 bases remaining between them. The CDR3 contains 15 residues. The CDR3 DNA reads TGTGCCAGCAGCGTAGAATGGGGCAAAGAGGAGACCCAGTACTTC. This codes for CASSVEWGKEETQYF.

This chain connects TRBV3-1 (or the pseudogene TRBV3-2) to TRBJ1-1, with D possibly matching TRBD1 (5 bases). CDR1 is LGHDT, CDR2 YNNKEL, per germline (reference sequence). Trimming cost V 5 bases and J 9 bases, with 22 bases left between them. The CDR3 is 15 amino acids. The chain's CDR3 is CASSYGTAEGGKAFF. In DNA, the CDR3 is TGTGCCAGCAGCTACGGGACGGCTGAGGGCGGGAAAGCTTTCTTT.

This sequence joins TRBV3-1 (or the pseudogene TRBV3-2) and TRBJ2-7, with D tentatively TRBD2 (6 bases). The CDR3 contains 15 residues. The V end was cut by 4 bases, the J end by 6 bases, with 19 bases between. Germline V gives CDR1 LGHDT, CDR2 YNNKEL (reference sequence). The CDR3 nucleotides are TGTGCCAGCAGCCCGCTGGGGCTAGCGCTGGGCGAGCAGTACTTC. Amino acid sequence: CASSPLGLALGEQYF.

V is TRBV5-1 and J is TRBJ2-3, with D possibly matching TRBD1 (7 bases). CDR1 is SGHRS, CDR2 YFSETQ, per germline. V dropped 5 bases and J dropped 0 bases, with 13 bases sitting between them. This CDR3 has 15 amino acids. The CDR3 is CASSLTGTSTDTQYF. In DNA form, the CDR3 reads TGCGCCAGCAGTTTGACAGGGACTAGCACAGATACGCAGTATTTT.

This chain joins TRBV5-6 and TRBJ2-3, with a tentative D call TRBD2 (6 bases). This CDR3 is built from 15 residues. CDR1 and CDR2 from the germline V gene are SGHDT and YYEEEE. Trimming removed 4 bases at V and 6 bases at J, with 18 bases between. The CDR3 is CASSPLVGGADTQYF. The CDR3 bases are TGTGCCAGCAGCCCACTTGTGGGAGGTGCTGATACGCAGTATTTT.

This clone was picked up a small number of times. This rearrangement joins TRBV19 to TRBJ2-1; TRBD2 aligns across 8 bases. The CDR3 consists of 16 residues. Germline CDR1 and CDR2: LNHDA and SQIVND (reference sequence). V gave up 4 bases and J gave up 7 bases; unmatched junction bases: 12. The CDR3 DNA reads TGTGCCAGTAGTACAATCCCGGGACTAGGCATTAATGAGCAGTTCTTC. The encoded protein is CASSTIPGLGINEQFF.

The rearrangement uses TRBV6-1 and TRBJ1-2; the D gene is possibly TRBD1 (6 bases). The length of the CDR3 is 15 residues. V was trimmed by 2 bases and J by 5 bases, leaving 15 bases between them. CDR1 is MNHNS and CDR2 is SASEGT in the germline V gene. The CDR3 loop reads CASSENRDGRYGYTF. The DNA for the CDR3 is TGTGCCAGCAGTGAAAACAGGGATGGTCGGTATGGCTACACCTTC.

The chain couples TRBV7-9 to TRBJ1-1; perhaps TRBD1 as D (5 bases). Between the trimmed V and J ends, which lost 2 bases and 0 bases, there was a span of 13 bases. Germline V CDR1 and CDR2: SEHNR, FQNEAQ (reference sequence). CDR3 length: 16 amino acids. The CDR3 nucleotides are TGTGCCAGCAGCTTATCGGCGGGACCCATGAACACTGAAGCTTTCTTT. This sequence encodes CASSLSAGPMNTEAFF.

J is TRBJ2-5 and V is TRBV19; 9 nucleotides align to TRBD1. The V and J ends lost 4 bases and 5 bases, in that order; junction bases with no gene match: 8. Per the germline V gene, CDR1 is LNHDA and CDR2 is SQIVND (reference sequence). The length of the CDR3 is 15 residues. The CDR3 DNA reads TGTGCCAGTAGTAAGAGGACAGGGGTGGGGGAGACCCAGTACTTC. Amino acids: CASSKRTGVGETQYF.

The chain combines TRBV6-5 with TRBJ2-7; TRBD2 matches 11 bases. The trim removed 4 bases at V and 1 base at J, leaving 3 bases unmatched. The germline V gene has CDR1 MNHEY and CDR2 SVGAGI. The CDR3 contains 15 residues. CDR3 coding DNA: TGTGCCAGCAGTTTCACTAGCGGGGGATCCTACGAGCAGTACTTC. Its protein product is CASSFTSGGSYEQYF.

The V gene is TRBV6-5, the J gene TRBJ1-4, with unresolved D. V gave up 2 bases and J gave up 7 bases, with 11 bases separating them. This CDR3 has 14 amino acids. From germline, CDR1 is MNHEY and CDR2 SVGAGI. The CDR3 region has the DNA TGTGCCAGCAGTTACGGACGAACCGGTGAAAAACTGTTTTTT. Translation gives CASSYGRTGEKLFF.

The chain is built from TRBV3-1 (or the pseudogene TRBV3-2) and TRBJ2-7; TRBD2 aligns across 12 bases. Trimming took 4 bases from V and 2 from J; bases not matched to a gene: 3. This CDR3 comprises 15 residues. Germline V lookup: CDR1 LGHDT, CDR2 YNNKEL (reference sequence). CDR3 nucleotide sequence: TGTGCCAGCAGCCCTCGACTAGCGGGAGCCTACGAGCAGTACTTC. Protein sequence: CASSPRLAGAYEQYF.

This clone was seen a handful of times. The V gene is TRBV5-8, the J gene TRBJ2-5, with a weak D call TRBD2 (7 bases). This CDR3 has 15 amino acids. Trimming removed 4 bases at V and 5 bases at J, with 18 bases between. The germline gives CDR1 SGHTS, CDR2 YDEGEE. CDR3: CASSPEGGREETQYF. CDR3 sequence (DNA): TGTGCCAGCAGCCCCGAGGGGGGGCGGGAGGAGACCCAGTACTTC. Variable domain in full (rest from reference TRBV5-8 and TRBJ2-5): EAGVTQSPTHLIKTRGQQATLRCSPISGHTSVYWYQQALGLGLQFLLWYDEGEERNRGNFPPRFSGRQFPNYSSELNVNALELEDSALYLCASSPEGGREETQYFGPGTRLLVL.

V gene TRBV6-4 combines with J gene TRBJ2-2; 12 nucleotides agree with TRBD2. The germline CDR1 and CDR2 sequences are MRHNA and SNTAGT. The CDR3 loop spans 15 amino acids. Trimming took 2 bases from V and 5 from J; bases not matched to a gene: 0. CDR3 nucleotide sequence: TGTGCCAGCAGTGACGGGACTAGCGGGACCGGGGAGCTGTTTTTT. It is translated as CASSDGTSGTGELFF.

The V call is TRBV6-4, the J call TRBJ1-1, with D hard to call. CDR3 length: 13 amino acids. Germline lookup yields CDR1 MRHNA and CDR2 SNTAGT. The V end lost 4 bases, the J end lost 1 base, and 7 bases lay between the germline ends. CDR3: CASSVAENTEAFF. The CDR3 DNA reads as TGTGCCAGCAGTGTGGCCGAGAACACTGAAGCTTTCTTT.

CDR3 bases: TGTGCCAGCAGCGCGAACCGGGACTATGCGTACTTC. Translated: CASSANRDYAYF. The chain couples TRBV11-2 to TRBJ2-4, with 7 bases matching TRBD2. Looked up from germline, CDR1 is SGHAT and CDR2 is FQNNGV. The ends lost 5 bases at V and 15 bases at J; junction bases unmatched: 10. The CDR3 contains 12 residues.

The chain joins TRBV3-1 (or the pseudogene TRBV3-2) to TRBJ2-6; D tentatively reads TRBD1 or TRBD2 (5 bases each). CDR1 is LGHDT and CDR2 is YNNKEL in the germline V gene (reference sequence). This CDR3 region has 16 residues. The germline V and J ends were trimmed by 1 base and 4 bases, with 11 bases remaining between them. As DNA, the CDR3 is TGTGCCAGCAGCCAAGGGGTCGGGGCCGGGGCCAACGTCCTGACTTTC. Amino acid sequence: CASSQGVGAGANVLTF.

The chain uses TRBV19 and TRBJ2-3; 7 bases line up with TRBD2. The ends lost 4 bases at V and 6 bases at J; junction bases unmatched: 4. The CDR3 sequence is 13 residues long. Germline assignment: CDR1 LNHDA and CDR2 SQIVND (reference sequence). The CDR3 protein is CASSRGGYDTQYF. CDR3 bases: TGTGCCAGTAGTAGGGGGGGGTATGATACGCAGTATTTT.

The CDR3 spells CASSLAVASREQYF. The CDR3 DNA follows: TGCGCCAGCAGCTTGGCGGTAGCCTCTCGCGAGCAGTACTTC. The V gene is TRBV5-1, the J gene TRBJ2-7; D ambiguous. Trimming stripped 0 bases from V and 6 bases from J, with 13 bases between. CDR3 length: 14 amino acids. Germline V lookup: CDR1 SGHRS, CDR2 YFSETQ.

The CDR3 coding sequence is TGTGCCAGCAGCGTAAGCACTAGCGGGAATTTAGATACGCAGTATTTT. Its protein is CASSVSTSGNLDTQYF. The chain has TRBV9 and TRBJ2-3, with 10 bases lining up with TRBD2. Germline V gene data show CDR1 as SGDLS and CDR2 as YYNGEE. CDR3 length: 16 residues. Unmatched junction bases numbered 7, after V lost 1 base and J lost 5 bases.

The chain employs TRBV19 and TRBJ1-5; D gene unclear. The V gene's germline CDR1 is LNHDA and CDR2 SQIVND (reference sequence). Trimming took 3 bases from V and 5 from J, leaving 11 bases between them. This CDR3 is 14 amino acids long. CDR3 coding DNA: TGTGCCAGTAGTATGGGAGGAGAGGATCAGCCCCAGCATTTT. It translates to CASSMGGEDQPQHF.

This rearrangement joins TRBV10-3 to TRBJ1-1; D ambiguous. V gave up 8 bases and J gave up 4 bases, with 17 bases separating them. Germline V gene data show CDR1 as ENHRY and CDR2 as SYGVKD. CDR3 length: 14 residues. The CDR3 coding sequence is TGTGCCATCGGAAACAAGGCCCCGAGCACTGAAGCTTTCTTT. Its protein product is CAIGNKAPSTEAFF.

This clone appeared a few times. V usage is TRBV30 and J usage is TRBJ1-5; 7 bases map to TRBD1. This CDR3 region has 15 residues. V shed 3 bases and J 0 bases; nucleotides not matched to a gene: 5. Germline lookup yields CDR1 GTSNPN and CDR2 SVGIG (reference sequence). CDR3 sequence (DNA): TGTGCCTGGAGCCAGGGACAGTATAGCAATCAGCCCCAGCATTTT. Translation: CAWSQGQYSNQPQHF. The entire variable domain, with the rest obtained from reference TRBV30 and TRBJ1-5, is as follows: SQTIHQWPATLVQPVGSPLSLECTVEGTSNPNLYWYRQAAGRGLQLLFYSVGIGQISSEVPQNLSASRPQDRQFILSSKKLLLSDSGFYLCAWSQGQYSNQPQHFGDGTRLSIL.

V and J are TRBV6-5 and TRBJ2-7, with TRBD1 matching over 10 bases. The CDR3 spans 15 residues. The V gene end was trimmed by 0 bases and the J gene end by 2 bases; junction bases not matched to a gene: 1. Germline-derived CDR1 and CDR2 are MNHEY and SVGAGI. The CDR3 coding sequence is TGTGCCAGCAGTTACTCAGGACAGGGGGCCTACGAGCAGTACTTC. Translated: CASSYSGQGAYEQYF.

This chain uses TRBV2 with TRBJ1-2, with D hard to call. The ends were cut back, 5 bases at V and 4 bases at J, with 8 bases in the middle. CDR3 length equals 12 residues. The germline V gene encodes CDR1 SNHLY and CDR2 FYNNEI. CDR3 residues: CASSPSGYGYTF. CDR3 sequence (DNA): TGTGCCAGCAGTCCTTCGGGCTATGGCTACACCTTC.